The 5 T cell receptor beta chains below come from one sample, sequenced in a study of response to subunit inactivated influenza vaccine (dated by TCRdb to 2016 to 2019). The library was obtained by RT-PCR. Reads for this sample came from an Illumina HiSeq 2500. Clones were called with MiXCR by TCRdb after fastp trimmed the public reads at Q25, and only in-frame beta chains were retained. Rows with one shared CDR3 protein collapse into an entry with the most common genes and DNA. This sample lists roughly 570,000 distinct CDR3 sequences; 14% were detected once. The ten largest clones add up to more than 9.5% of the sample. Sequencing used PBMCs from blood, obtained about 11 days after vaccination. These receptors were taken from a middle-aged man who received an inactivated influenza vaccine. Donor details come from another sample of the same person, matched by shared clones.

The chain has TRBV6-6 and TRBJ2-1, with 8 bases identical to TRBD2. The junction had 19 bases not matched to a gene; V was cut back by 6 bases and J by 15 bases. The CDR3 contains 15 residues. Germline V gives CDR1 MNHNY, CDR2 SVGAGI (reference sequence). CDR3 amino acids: CASRRGLGHQSGPFF. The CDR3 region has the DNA TGTGCCAGCAGGAGGGGACTAGGCCACCAATCGGGTCCGTTCTTC.

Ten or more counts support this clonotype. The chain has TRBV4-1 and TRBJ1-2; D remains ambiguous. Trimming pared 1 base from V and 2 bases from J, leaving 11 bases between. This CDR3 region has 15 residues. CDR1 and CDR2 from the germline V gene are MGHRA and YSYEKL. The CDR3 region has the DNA TGCGCCAGCAGCCAAGGAGAGGGATTCAACTATGGCTACACCTTC. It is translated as CASSQGEGFNYGYTF.

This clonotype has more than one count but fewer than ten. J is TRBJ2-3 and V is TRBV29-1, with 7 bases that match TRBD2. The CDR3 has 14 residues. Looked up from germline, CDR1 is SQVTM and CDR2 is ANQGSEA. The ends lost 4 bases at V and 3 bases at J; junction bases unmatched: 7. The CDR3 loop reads CSVGVGGGTDTQYF. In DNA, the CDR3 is TGCAGCGTTGGAGTCGGCGGGGGAACAGATACGCAGTATTTT.

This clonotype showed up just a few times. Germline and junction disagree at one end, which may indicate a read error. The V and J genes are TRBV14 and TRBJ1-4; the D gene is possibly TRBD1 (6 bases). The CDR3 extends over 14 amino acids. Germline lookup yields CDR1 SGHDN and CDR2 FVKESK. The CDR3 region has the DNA TGTGCCAGCAGCCAACCCGGGGGCAATGGAAAACTGTTTTTT. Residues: CASSQPGGNGKLFF.

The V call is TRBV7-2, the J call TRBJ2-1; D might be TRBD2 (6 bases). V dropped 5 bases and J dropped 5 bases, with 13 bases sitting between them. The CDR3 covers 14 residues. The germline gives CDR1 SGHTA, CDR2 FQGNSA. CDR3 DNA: TGTGCCAGCAGCACCCGGACTATCAACAATGAGCAGTTCTTC. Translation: CASSTRTINNEQFF.